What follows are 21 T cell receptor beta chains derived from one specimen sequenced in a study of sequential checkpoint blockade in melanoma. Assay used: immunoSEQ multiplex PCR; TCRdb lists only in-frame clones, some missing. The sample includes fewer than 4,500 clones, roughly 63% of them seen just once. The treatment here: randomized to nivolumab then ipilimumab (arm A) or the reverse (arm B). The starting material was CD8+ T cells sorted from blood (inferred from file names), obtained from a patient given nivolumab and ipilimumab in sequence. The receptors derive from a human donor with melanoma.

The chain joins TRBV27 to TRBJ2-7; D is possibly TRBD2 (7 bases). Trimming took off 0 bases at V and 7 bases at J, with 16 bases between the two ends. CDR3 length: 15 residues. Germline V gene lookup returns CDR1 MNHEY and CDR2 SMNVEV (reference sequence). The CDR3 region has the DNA TGTGCCAGCAGTTTATCGGGGGGGGCCCAGAGGGAGCAGTACTTC. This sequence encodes CASSLSGGAQREQYF.

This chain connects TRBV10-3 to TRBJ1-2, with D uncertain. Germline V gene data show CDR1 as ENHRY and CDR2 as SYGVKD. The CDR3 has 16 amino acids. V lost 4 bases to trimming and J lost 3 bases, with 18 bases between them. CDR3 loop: CAISVPPGKVDYGYTF. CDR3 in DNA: TGTGCCATCAGTGTTCCTCCAGGCAAGGTAGACTATGGCTACACCTTC.

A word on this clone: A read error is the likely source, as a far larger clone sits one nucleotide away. As DNA, the CDR3 is TGTGCCAGCGACCACCGGAGGGACTATGGCTACACCTTC. The encoded protein is CASDHRRDYGYTF. The rearrangement uses TRBV6-5 and TRBJ1-2; D unclear. CDR1 is MNHEY, CDR2 SVGAGI, per germline. The CDR3 length is 13 residues. V was trimmed by 8 bases and J by 3 bases, leaving 13 bases between them.

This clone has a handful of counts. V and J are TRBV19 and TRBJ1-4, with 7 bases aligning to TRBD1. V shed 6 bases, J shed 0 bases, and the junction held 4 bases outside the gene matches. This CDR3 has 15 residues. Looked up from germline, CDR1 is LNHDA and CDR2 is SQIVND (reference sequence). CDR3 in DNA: TGTGCCAGTAGCCTAGGGACAGCAACTAATGAAAAACTGTTTTTT. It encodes CASSLGTATNEKLFF.

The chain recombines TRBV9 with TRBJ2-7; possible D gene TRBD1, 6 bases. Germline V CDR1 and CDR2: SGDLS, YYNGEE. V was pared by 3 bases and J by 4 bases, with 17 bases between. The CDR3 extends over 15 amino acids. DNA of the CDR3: TGTGCCAGCAGCGCCCACCGGGGACAATCTTACGAGCAGTACTTC. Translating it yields CASSAHRGQSYEQYF.

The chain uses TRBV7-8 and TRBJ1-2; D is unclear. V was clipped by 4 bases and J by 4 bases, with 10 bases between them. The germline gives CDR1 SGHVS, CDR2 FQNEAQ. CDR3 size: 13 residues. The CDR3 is CASSSREIYGYTF. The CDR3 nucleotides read TGTGCCAGCAGCTCCCGGGAGATCTATGGCTACACCTTC. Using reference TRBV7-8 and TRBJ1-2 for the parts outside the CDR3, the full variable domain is GAGVSQSPRYKVAKRGQDVALRCDPISGHVSLFWYQQALGQGPEFLTYFQNEAQLDKSGLPSDRFFAERPEGSVSTLKIQRTQQEDSAVYLCASSSREIYGYTFGSGTRLTVV.

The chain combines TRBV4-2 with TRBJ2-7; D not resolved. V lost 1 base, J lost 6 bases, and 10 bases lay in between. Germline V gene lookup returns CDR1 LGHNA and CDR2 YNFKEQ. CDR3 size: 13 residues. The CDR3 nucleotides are TGTGCCAGCAGCCAAGGGGCTACCGGCGAGCAGTACTTC. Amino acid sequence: CASSQGATGEQYF.

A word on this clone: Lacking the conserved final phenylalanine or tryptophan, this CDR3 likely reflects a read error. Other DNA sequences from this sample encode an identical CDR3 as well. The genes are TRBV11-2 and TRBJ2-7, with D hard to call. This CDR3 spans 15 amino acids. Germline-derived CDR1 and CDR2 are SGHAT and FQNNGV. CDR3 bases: TGCGCCAGCAGCTTAGACCCGACGGCAACCTACGAGCAGTACTAC. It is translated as CASSLDPTATYEQYY.

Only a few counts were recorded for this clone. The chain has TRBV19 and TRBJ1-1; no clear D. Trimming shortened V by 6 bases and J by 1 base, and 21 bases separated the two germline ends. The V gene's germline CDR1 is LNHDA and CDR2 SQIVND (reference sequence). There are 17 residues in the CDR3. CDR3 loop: CASRAISTVKRNTEAFF. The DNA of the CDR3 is TGTGCCAGTAGAGCCATTTCCACGGTAAAAAGGAACACTGAAGCTTTCTTT. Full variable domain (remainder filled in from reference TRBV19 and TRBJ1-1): DGGITQSPKYLFRKEGQNVTLSCEQNLNHDAMYWYRQDPGQGLRLIYYSQIVNDFQKGDIAEGYSVSREKKESFPLTVTSAQKNPTAFYLCASRAISTVKRNTEAFFGQGTRLTVV.

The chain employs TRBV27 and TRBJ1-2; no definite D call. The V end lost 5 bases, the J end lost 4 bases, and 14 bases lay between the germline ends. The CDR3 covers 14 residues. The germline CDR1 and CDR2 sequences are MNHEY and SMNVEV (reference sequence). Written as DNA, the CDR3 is TGTGCCAGCAGTCCCCCAGGACTCCTCTATGGCTACACCTTC. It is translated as CASSPPGLLYGYTF.

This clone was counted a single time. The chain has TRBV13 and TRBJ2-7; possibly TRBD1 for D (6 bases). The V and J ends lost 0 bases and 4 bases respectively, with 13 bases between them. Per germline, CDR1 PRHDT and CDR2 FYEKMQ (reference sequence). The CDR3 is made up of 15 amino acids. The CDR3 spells CASSLGTQGSYEQYF. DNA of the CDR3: TGTGCCAGCAGCTTAGGAACCCAGGGGTCTTACGAGCAGTACTTC.

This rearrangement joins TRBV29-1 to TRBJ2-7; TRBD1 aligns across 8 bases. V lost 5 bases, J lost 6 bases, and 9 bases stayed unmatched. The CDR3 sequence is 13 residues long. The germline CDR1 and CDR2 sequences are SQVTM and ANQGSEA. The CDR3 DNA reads TGCAGCGTTCGCGGGACAGGACAAGGCGAGCAGTACTTC. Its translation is CSVRGTGQGEQYF.

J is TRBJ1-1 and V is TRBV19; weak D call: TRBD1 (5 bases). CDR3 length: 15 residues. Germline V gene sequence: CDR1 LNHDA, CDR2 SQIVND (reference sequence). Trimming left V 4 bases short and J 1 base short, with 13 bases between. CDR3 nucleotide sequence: TGTGCCAGTAGTACCCCCGGACAACGGAACACTGAAGCTTTCTTT. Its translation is CASSTPGQRNTEAFF.

The CDR3 protein is CASSQPTGENTEAFF. The CDR3 DNA sequence: TGCGCCAGCAGCCAACCGACAGGGGAGAACACTGAAGCTTTCTTT. The genes are TRBV4-1 and TRBJ1-1, with 8 bases identical to TRBD1. From germline, CDR1 is MGHRA and CDR2 YSYEKL. The CDR3 has 15 amino acids. Trimming cost V 2 bases and J 1 base; bases outside gene matches: 3.

The CDR3 loop reads CASSSGVEQYF. CDR3 nucleotide sequence: TGTGCCAGCAGCTCCGGGGTGGAGCAGTACTTC. The chain combines TRBV5-4 with TRBJ2-7; a possible D gene is TRBD2 (5 bases). Between the trimmed V and J ends, which lost 3 bases and 7 bases, there was a span of 8 bases. The CDR3 contains 11 residues. CDR1 is SGHNT, CDR2 YYREEE, per germline (reference sequence).

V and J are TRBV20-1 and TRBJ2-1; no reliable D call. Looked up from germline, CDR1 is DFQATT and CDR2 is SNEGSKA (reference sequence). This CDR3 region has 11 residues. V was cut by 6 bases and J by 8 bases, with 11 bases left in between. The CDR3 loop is CSAVVVDEQFF. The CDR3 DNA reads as TGCAGTGCCGTAGTTGTAGATGAGCAGTTCTTC.

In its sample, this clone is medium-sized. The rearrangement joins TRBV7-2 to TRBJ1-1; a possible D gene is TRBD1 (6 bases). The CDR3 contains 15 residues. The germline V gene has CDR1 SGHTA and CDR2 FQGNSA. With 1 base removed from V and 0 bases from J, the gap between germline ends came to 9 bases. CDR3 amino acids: CASSLVGGLNTEAFF. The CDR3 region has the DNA TGTGCCAGCAGCTTAGTCGGGGGGCTGAACACTGAAGCTTTCTTT.

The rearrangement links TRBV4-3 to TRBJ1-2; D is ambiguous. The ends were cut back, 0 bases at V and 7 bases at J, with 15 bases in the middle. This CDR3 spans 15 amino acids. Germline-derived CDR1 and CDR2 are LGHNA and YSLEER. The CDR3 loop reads CASSQDLAPPGGYTF. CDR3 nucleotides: TGCGCCAGCAGCCAAGATCTGGCGCCGCCGGGTGGCTACACCTTC.

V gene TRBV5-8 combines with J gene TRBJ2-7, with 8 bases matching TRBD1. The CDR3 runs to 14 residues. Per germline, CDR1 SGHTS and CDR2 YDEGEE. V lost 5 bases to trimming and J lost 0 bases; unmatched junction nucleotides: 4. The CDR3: CASRDRVSSYEQYF. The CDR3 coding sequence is TGTGCCAGCAGGGACAGGGTCAGCTCCTACGAGCAGTACTTC. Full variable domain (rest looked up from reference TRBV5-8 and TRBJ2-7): EAGVTQSPTHLIKTRGQQATLRCSPISGHTSVYWYQQALGLGLQFLLWYDEGEERNRGNFPPRFSGRQFPNYSSELNVNALELEDSALYLCASRDRVSSYEQYFGPGTRLTVT.

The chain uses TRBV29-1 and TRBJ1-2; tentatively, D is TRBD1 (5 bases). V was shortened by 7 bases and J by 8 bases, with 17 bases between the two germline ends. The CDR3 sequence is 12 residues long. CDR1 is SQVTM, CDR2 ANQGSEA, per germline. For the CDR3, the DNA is TGCAGCGCCGACGGGGGTCTTGGCGGCTACACCTTC. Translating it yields CSADGGLGGYTF. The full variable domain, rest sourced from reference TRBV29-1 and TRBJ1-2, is SAVISQKPSRDICQRGTSLTIQCQVDSQVTMMFWYRQQPGQSLTLIATANQGSEATYESGFVIDKFPISRPNLTFSTLTVSNMSPEDSSIYLCSADGGLGGYTFGSGTRLTVV.

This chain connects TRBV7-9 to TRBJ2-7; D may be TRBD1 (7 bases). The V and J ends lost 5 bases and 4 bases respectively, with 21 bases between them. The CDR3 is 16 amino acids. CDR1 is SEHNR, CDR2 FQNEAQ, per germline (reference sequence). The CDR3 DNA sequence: TGTGCCAGCAGCCCCCCCCGCGGGACAGAATTTTACGAGCAGTACTTC. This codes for CASSPPRGTEFYEQYF.